The clone carrying this T cell receptor (beta chain) was detected many times. Per the germline V gene, CDR1 is SGHDN and CDR2 is FVKESK. Trimming cost V 2 bases and J 6 bases, with 4 bases left between them. The length of the CDR3 is 12 residues. The data derive from a study of T cell repertoires in cytomegalovirus infection. TCRdb called the reads again in MiXCR, with one record for every CDR3 protein. Of 630,000 or so distinct CDR3 sequences in the sample, approximately 24% were seen once. The receptor's source is a human donor in good health (CMV status not recorded). Some clones in this sample may be carry-over from other donors' samples. The V gene is TRBV14, the J gene TRBJ2-2, with D unresolved. Sequencing used CD8+ T cells from PBMCs. The CDR3 DNA reads as TGTGCCAGCAGCCAACTCCCCGGGGAGCTGTTTTTT. It yields the protein CASSQLPGELFF.